This T cell receptor (beta chain) was sequenced in a study of cytomegalovirus exposure and HLA in healthy donors. Overall study results and limits: A few chains linked to CMV were shown in vitro to be specific for CMV antigens. Listed as cytomegalovirus-associated were 170 or so TCR beta chains.

This CDR3 spans 12 amino acids. The germline V gene encodes CDR1 SNHLY and CDR2 FYNNEI. Trimming left V 3 bases short and J 6 bases short, with 5 bases between. TCRdb keeps only in-frame clones here, not all; method: immunoSEQ multiplex PCR. The sample includes 200,000 to 250,000 clones, roughly 87% seen only once; the top ten take around 11%. As for this clone: Its antigen is unknown.

Sequenced sample: PBMCs. This sequence originates from a man aged 18 to 29 in good health and CMV-seropositive. V is TRBV2 and J is TRBJ2-2; D is ambiguous. CDR3 sequence: CASSDFAGELFF. The CDR3 DNA is TGTGCCAGCAGTGACTTCGCCGGGGAGCTGTTTTTT.